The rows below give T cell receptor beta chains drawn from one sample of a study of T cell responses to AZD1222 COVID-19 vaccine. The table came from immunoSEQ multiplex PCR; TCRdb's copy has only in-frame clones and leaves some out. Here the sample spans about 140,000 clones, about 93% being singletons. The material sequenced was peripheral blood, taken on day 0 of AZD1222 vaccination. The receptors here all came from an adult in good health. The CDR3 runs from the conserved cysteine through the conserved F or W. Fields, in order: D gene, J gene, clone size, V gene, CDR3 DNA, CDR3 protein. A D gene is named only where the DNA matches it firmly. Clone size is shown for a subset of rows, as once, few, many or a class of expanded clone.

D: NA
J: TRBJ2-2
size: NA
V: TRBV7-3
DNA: TGTGCCAGCAGTTCGAGGCGGGGCGGGGAGCTGTTTTTT
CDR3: CASSSRRGGELFF

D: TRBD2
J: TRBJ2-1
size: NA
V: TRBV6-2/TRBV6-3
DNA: TGTGCCAGCAGTAGACTAGCGGGGGGCAATGAGCAGTTCTTC
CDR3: CASSRLAGGNEQFF

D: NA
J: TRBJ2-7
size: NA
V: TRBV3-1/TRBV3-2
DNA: TGTGCCAGCAGCCAAGAAGGTATCTACGAGCAGTACTTC
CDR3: CASSQEGIYEQYF

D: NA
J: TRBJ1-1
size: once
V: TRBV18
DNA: TGTGCCAGCTCACCCACAGCAGAGAACACTGAAGCTTTCTTT
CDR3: CASSPTAENTEAFF

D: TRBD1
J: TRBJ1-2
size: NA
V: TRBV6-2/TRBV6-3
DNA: TGTGCCAGCAGTTACATCCGGACAGGGGAAACCTATGGCTACACCTTC
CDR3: CASSYIRTGETYGYTF

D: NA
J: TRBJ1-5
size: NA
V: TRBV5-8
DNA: TGTGCCAGCGACCGGGACACAAATCAGCCCCAGCATTTT
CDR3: CASDRDTNQPQHF

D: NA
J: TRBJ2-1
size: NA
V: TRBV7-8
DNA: TGTGCCAGCAGCTCGGGACTGGCCAATGAGCAGTTCTTC
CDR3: CASSSGLANEQFF

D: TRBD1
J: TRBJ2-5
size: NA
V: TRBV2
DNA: TGTGCCAGCAGGCTTACGACAGGGGCTCAAGAGACCCAGTACTTC
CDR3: CASRLTTGAQETQYF

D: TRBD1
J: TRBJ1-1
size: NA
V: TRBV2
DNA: TGTGCCAGCAGTGTCAGGGGGCCGGACACTGAAGCTTTCTTT
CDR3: CASSVRGPDTEAFF

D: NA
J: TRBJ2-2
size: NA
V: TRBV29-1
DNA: TGCAGCGTTGGGGCCCCCCTGGCCGGGGAGCTGTTTTTT
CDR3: CSVGAPLAGELFF

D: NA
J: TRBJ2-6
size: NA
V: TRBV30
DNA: TGTGCCTGGAAGAGGACCGGGGCCAACGTCCTGACTTTC
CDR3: CAWKRTGANVLTF

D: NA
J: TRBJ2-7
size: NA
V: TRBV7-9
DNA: TGTGCCAGCAGCCCGGCTTTCCAGGTCGTCACGAAGTTTTACGAGCAGTACTTC
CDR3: CASSPAFQVVTKFYEQYF